These T cell receptor beta chains were read from a single sample in a study of radiotherapy plus CTLA-4 blockade in lung cancer. Method: immunoSEQ multiplex PCR; TCRdb's copy keeps in-frame clones and lacks some. The sample lists 50,000 or so clones, roughly 90% seen once, with 7.8% in the top ten. The specimen was peripheral blood, collected from a patient treated with radiotherapy plus ipilimumab. The receptors stem from a human donor with non-small cell lung cancer whose response to radiotherapy plus ipilimumab could not be evaluated. CDR3s include the opening cysteine and the closing phenylalanine or tryptophan. D genes are given only for firm matches. The size field is filled for only some rows; it gives once, few, many or a size class.

J gene,clone size,D gene,V gene,CDR3 protein,CDR3 DNA
TRBJ1-2,NA,TRBD1,TRBV28,CASRGQGTYGYTF,TGTGCCAGCAGGGGACAGGGGACCTATGGCTACACCTTC
TRBJ2-7,NA,TRBD2,TRBV5-1,CASSSGLVSIGYYEQYF,TGCGCCAGCAGCTCTGGACTAGTCAGTATTGGCTACTACGAGCAGTACTTC
TRBJ1-3,NA,TRBD1,TRBV19,CASSTTGQGVGNTIYF,TGTGCCAGTAGTACGACGGGACAGGGCGTTGGAAACACCATATATTTT
TRBJ1-1,NA,NA,TRBV11-3,CASSLGGRGNTEAFF,TGTGCCAGCAGCTTAGGCGGGCGGGGGAACACTGAAGCTTTCTTT
TRBJ1-1,NA,NA,TRBV27,CANPTGWGAGDTEAFF,TGTGCCAACCCCACGGGGTGGGGGGCGGGGGACACTGAAGCTTTCTTT
TRBJ2-3,NA,NA,TRBV5-1,CASSLGEGGPGGTDTQYF,TGCGCCAGCAGCTTGGGAGAGGGGGGGCCTGGGGGCACAGATACGCAGTATTTT
TRBJ2-7,NA,NA,TRBV2,CASSGQAASYEQYF,TGTGCCAGCAGTGGGCAGGCCGCCTCCTACGAGCAGTACTTC
TRBJ2-3,NA,NA,TRBV5-5,CASSLPGTPGTDTQYF,TGTGCCAGCAGCCTCCCGGGTACCCCGGGCACAGATACGCAGTATTTT
TRBJ2-2,once,TRBD1,TRBV19,CASAAGGDTGELFF,TGTGCCAGTGCGGCAGGGGGAGATACCGGGGAGCTGTTTTTT
TRBJ1-1,NA,NA,TRBV7-9,CASSLQGNTEAFF,TGTGCCAGCAGCTTACAGGGGAACACTGAAGCTTTCTTT
TRBJ2-4,NA,TRBD1,TRBV7-2,CASSLVDRRAIQYF,TGTGCCAGCAGCTTAGTGGACAGGCGGGCCATTCAGTACTTC
TRBJ1-1,NA,NA,TRBV5-1,CASSLVPGSTEAFF,TGCGCCAGCAGCTTGGTTCCGGGGAGCACTGAAGCTTTCTTT
TRBJ1-2,NA,NA,TRBV28,CASRQIHDGYTF,TGTGCCAGCCGACAGATCCACGATGGCTACACCTTC
TRBJ2-1,NA,TRBD2,TRBV13,CASSLRRLAYNEQFF,TGTGCCAGCAGCTTAAGGAGACTAGCATACAATGAGCAGTTCTTC
TRBJ2-7,NA,TRBD2,TRBV10-3,CAISATSGGSYEQYF,TGTGCCATCAGTGCGACTAGCGGGGGCTCCTACGAGCAGTACTTC
TRBJ2-4,NA,TRBD2,TRBV30,CALSRPTSGRSNIQYF,TGTGCCTTATCGCGCCCGACTAGCGGGAGATCAAACATTCAGTACTTC
TRBJ1-1,NA,NA,TRBV6-5,CASSYSGTAGTEAFF,TGTGCCAGCAGTTATTCTGGCACGGCGGGGACTGAAGCTTTCTTT